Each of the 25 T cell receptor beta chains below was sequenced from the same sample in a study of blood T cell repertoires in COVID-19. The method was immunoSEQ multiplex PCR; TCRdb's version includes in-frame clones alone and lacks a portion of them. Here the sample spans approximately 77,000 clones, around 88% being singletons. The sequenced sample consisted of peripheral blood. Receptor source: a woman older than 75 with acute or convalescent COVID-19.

The CDR3 DNA reads as TGCAGCGTTGCCCACGGGACAGGGGGGAATCAGCCCCAGCATTTT. Its protein is CSVAHGTGGNQPQHF. The chain recombines TRBV29-1 with TRBJ1-5; TRBD1 matches at 11 bases. Germline V gene lookup returns CDR1 SQVTM and CDR2 ANQGSEA. After removal of 4 bases from V and 4 bases from J, the junction contained 6 bases not matched to a gene. The CDR3 has 15 amino acids.

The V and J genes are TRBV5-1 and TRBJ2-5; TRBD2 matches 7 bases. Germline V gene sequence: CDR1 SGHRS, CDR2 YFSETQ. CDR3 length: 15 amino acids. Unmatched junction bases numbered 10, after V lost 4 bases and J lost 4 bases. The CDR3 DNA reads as TGCGCCAGCAGCGCTAGCGGAGGGGAGGCAGAGACCCAGTACTTC. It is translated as CASSASGGEAETQYF. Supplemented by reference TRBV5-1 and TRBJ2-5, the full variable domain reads KAGVTQTPRYLIKTRGQQVTLSCSPISGHRSVSWYQQTPGQGLQFLFEYFSETQRNKGNFPGRFSGRQFSNSRSEMNVSTLELGDSALYLCASSASGGEAETQYFGPGTRLLVL.

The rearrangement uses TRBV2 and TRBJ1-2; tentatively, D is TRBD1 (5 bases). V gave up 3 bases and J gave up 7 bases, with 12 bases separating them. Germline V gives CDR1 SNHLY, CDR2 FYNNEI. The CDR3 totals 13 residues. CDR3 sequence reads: CASSDPGGVGYTF. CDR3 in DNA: TGTGCCAGCAGTGATCCGGGAGGGGTTGGCTACACCTTC.

As DNA, the CDR3 is TGCGCCAGCAGTCCAAGCGACAGGATGAACACTGAAGCTTTCTTT. Protein: CASSPSDRMNTEAFF. The rearrangement links TRBV5-1 to TRBJ1-1; a weak D match, TRBD1 (6 bases). V gave up 5 bases and J gave up 0 bases, with 14 bases separating them. This CDR3 is 15 amino acids long. Per the germline V gene, CDR1 is SGHRS and CDR2 is YFSETQ.

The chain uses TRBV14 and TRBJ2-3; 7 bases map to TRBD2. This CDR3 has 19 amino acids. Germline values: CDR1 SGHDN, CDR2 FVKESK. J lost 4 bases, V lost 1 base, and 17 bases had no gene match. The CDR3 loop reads CASSQGPQRVYRGADTQYF. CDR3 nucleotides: TGTGCCAGCAGCCAAGGCCCCCAACGGGTCTACCGGGGGGCAGATACGCAGTATTTT.

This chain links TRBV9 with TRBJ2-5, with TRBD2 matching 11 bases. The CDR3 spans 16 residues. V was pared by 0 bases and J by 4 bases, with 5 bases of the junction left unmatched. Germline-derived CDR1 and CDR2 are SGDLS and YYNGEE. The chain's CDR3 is CASSVAGSGGAETQYF. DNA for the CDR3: TGTGCCAGCAGCGTAGCTGGTAGCGGGGGGGCAGAGACCCAGTACTTC.

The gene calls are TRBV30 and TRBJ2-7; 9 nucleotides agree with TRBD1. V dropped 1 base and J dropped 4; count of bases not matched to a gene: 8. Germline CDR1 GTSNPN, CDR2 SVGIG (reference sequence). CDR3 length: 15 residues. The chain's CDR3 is CAWSARDRAYYEQYF. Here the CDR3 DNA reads TGTGCCTGGAGTGCCCGGGACAGGGCCTATTACGAGCAGTACTTC.

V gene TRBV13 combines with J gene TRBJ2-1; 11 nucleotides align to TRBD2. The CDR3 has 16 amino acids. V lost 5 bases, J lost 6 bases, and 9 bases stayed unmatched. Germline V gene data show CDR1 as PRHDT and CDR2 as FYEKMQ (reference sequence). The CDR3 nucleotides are TGTGCCAGCAGCACCGTAGCGGGAGGGCCCGTCAATGAGCAGTTCTTC. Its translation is CASSTVAGGPVNEQFF.

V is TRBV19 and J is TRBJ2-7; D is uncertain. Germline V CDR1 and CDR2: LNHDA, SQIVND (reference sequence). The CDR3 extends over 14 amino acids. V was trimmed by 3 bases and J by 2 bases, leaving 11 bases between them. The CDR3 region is CASSMTLSTYEQYF. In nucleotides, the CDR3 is TGTGCCAGTAGTATGACTCTTTCAACCTACGAGCAGTACTTC. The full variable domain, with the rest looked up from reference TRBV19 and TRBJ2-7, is DGGITQSPKYLFRKEGQNVTLSCEQNLNHDAMYWYRQDPGQGLRLIYYSQIVNDFQKGDIAEGYSVSREKKESFPLTVTSAQKNPTAFYLCASSMTLSTYEQYFGPGTRLTVT.

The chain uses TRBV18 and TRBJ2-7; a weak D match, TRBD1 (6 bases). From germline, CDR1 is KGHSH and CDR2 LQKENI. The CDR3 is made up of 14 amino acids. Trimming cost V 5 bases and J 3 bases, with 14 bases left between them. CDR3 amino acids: CASSRKGVVYEQYF. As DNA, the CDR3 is TGTGCCAGCTCAAGGAAGGGGGTGGTCTACGAGCAGTACTTC. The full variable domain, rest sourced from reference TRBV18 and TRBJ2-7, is NAGVMQNPRHLVRRRGQEARLRCSPMKGHSHVYWYRQLPEEGLKFMVYLQKENIIDESGMPKERFSAEFPKEGPSILRIQQVVRGDSAAYFCASSRKGVVYEQYFGPGTRLTVT.

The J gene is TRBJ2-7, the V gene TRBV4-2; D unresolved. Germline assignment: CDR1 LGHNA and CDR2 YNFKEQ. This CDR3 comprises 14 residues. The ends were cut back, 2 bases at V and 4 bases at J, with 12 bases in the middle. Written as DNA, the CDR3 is TGTGCCAGCAGCCAACAGCTAGGCTTGTACGAGCAGTACTTC. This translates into CASSQQLGLYEQYF.

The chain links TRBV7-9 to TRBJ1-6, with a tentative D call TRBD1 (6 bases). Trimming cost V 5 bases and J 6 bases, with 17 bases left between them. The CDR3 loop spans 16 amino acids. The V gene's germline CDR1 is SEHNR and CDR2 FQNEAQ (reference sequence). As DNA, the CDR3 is TGTGCCAGCAGCCATCAACGGGGGGCCCTTAATTCACCCCTCCACTTT. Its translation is CASSHQRGALNSPLHF. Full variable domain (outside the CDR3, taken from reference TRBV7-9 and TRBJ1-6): DTGVSQNPRHKITKRGQNVTFRCDPISEHNRLYWYRQTLGQGPEFLTYFQNEAQLEKSRLLSDRFSAERPKGSFSTLEIQRTEQGDSAMYLCASSHQRGALNSPLHFGNGTRLTVT.

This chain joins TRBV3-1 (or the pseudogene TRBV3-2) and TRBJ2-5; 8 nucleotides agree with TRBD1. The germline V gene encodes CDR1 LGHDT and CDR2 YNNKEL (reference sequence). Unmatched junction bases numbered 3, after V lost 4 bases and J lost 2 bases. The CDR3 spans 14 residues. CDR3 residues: CASSLNRGQETQYF. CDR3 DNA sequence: TGTGCCAGCAGCCTCAACAGGGGGCAAGAGACCCAGTACTTC.

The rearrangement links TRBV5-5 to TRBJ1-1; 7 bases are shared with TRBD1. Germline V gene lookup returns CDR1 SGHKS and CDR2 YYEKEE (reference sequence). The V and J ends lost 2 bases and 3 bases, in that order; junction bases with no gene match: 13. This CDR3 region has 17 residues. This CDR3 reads CASSFPLTGERYTEAFF. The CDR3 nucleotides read TGTGCCAGCAGCTTCCCTCTTACAGGGGAAAGGTACACTGAAGCTTTCTTT.

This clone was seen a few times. The CDR3: CASSQDTQGYNEQFF. CDR3 bases: TGCGCCAGCAGCCAAGATACCCAGGGCTACAATGAGCAGTTCTTC. The chain employs TRBV4-3 and TRBJ2-1, with D tentatively TRBD1 (5 bases). Trimming pared 0 bases from V and 3 bases from J, leaving 9 bases between. The germline CDR1 and CDR2 sequences are LGHNA and YSLEER. This CDR3 spans 15 amino acids.

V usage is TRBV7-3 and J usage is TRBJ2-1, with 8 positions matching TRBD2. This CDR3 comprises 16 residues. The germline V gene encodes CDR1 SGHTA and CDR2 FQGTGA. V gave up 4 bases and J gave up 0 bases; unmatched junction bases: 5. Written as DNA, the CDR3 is TGTGCCAGCAGCTCCCTAGCGGGCCTCTCCTACAATGAGCAGTTCTTC. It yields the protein CASSSLAGLSYNEQFF.

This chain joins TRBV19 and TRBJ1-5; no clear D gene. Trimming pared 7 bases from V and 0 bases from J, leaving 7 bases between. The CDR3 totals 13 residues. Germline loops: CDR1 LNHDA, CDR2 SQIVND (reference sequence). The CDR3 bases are TGTGCCAGTAACACGCTTAGCAATCAGCCCCAGCATTTT. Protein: CASNTLSNQPQHF.

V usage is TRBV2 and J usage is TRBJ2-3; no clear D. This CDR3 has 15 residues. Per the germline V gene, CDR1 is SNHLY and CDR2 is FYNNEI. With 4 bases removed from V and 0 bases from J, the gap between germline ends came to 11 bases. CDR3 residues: CASSAFSTSTDTQYF. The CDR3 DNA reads TGTGCCAGCAGTGCCTTTTCGACTAGCACAGATACGCAGTATTTT.

The CDR3 region is CASSLDTNQPQHF. For the CDR3, the DNA is TGTGCCAGCAGCCTGGACACGAATCAGCCCCAGCATTTT. The chain carries TRBV5-5 and TRBJ1-5; weak D call: TRBD1 (5 bases). The CDR3 is 13 residues long. CDR1 and CDR2 from the germline V gene are SGHKS and YYEKEE (reference sequence). The germline V and J ends were trimmed by 4 bases and 4 bases, with 9 bases remaining between them.

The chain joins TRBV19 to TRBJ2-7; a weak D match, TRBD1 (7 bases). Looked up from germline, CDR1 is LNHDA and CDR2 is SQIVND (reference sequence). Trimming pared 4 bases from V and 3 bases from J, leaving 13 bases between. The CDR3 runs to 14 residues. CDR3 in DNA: TGTGCCAGTAGTAAACTCCAGGGGGGCTACGAGCAGTACTTC. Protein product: CASSKLQGGYEQYF.

DNA for the CDR3: TGTGCCAGCAGTGACAGAAGACAGGCAGATACGCAGTATTTT. This encodes CASSDRRQADTQYF. V and J are TRBV6-4 and TRBJ2-3, with TRBD1 as a possible D gene (6 bases). V lost 2 bases and J lost 4, with 10 bases in between. The CDR3 runs to 14 residues. Germline V gives CDR1 MRHNA, CDR2 SNTAGT.

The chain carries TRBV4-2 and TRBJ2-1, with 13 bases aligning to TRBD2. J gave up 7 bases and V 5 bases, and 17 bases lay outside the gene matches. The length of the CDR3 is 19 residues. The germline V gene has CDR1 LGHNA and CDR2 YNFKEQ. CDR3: CASSKANLRTSGRRNEQFF. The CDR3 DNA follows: TGTGCCAGCAGCAAAGCGAACCTACGGACTAGCGGGAGAAGAAATGAGCAGTTCTTC.

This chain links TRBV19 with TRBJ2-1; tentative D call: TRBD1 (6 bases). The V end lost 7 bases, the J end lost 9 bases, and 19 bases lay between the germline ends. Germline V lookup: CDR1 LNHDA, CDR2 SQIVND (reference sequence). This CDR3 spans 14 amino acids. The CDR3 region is CASTSSQRGGEQFF. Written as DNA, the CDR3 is TGTGCCAGTACCAGTTCACAGAGAGGGGGTGAGCAGTTCTTC.

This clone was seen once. The CDR3 spells CASSYSSGTGYTF. CDR3 DNA sequence: TGTGCCAGCAGTTACTCATCGGGAACTGGCTACACCTTC. The rearrangement uses TRBV6-5 and TRBJ1-2; D is uncertain. V dropped 0 bases and J dropped 7 bases, with 9 bases sitting between them. The CDR3 has 13 residues. Germline V gene lookup returns CDR1 MNHEY and CDR2 SVGAGI.

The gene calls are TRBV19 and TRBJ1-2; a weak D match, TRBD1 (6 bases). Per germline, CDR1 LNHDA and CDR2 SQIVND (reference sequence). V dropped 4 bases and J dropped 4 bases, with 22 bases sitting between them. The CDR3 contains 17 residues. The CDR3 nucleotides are TGTGCCAGTAGTACGACGTTCGGTGGGGGCGATCGCTATGGCTACACCTTC. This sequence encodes CASSTTFGGGDRYGYTF.